This T cell receptor (beta chain) was sequenced in a study of Ad26.COV2.S vaccination and SARS-CoV-2 variants. The protocol was immunoSEQ multiplex PCR, while the TCRdb copy is restricted to in-frame clones and leaves out a portion. The sample shows 75,000 to 100,000 clones, more than 70% of them seen only once. Trimming cost V 1 base and J 7 bases; bases outside gene matches: 7. Germline assignment: CDR1 SGHTA and CDR2 FQGTGA. CDR3 length: 15 amino acids. The chain is built from TRBV7-3 and TRBJ2-1, with 7 bases identical to TRBD2. The sequences come from peripheral blood, collected after recovery from COVID-19. This clonotype was sampled from a human donor who had recovered from COVID-19. The CDR3 DNA reads TGTGCCAGCAGCTTAAGCGGGAGATCAGGGAATGAGCAGTTCTTC. It translates to CASSLSGRSGNEQFF.